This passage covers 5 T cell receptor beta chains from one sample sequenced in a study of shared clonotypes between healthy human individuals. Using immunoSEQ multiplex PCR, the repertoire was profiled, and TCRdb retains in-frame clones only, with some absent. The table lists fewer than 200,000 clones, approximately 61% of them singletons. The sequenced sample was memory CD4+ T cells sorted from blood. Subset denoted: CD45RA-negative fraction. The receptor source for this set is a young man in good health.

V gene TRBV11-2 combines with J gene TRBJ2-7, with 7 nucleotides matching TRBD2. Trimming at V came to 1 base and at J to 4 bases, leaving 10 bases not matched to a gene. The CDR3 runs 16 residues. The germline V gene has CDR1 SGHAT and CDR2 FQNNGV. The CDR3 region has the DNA TGTGCCAGCAGCTTAGGGCCCGGACTAGGGGCTTACGAGCAGTACTTC. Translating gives CASSLGPGLGAYEQYF.

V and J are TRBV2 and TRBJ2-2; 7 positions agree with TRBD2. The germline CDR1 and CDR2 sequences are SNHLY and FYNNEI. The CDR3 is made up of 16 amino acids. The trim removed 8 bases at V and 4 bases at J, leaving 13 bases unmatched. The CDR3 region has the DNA TGTGCCAGCTACAGGCCTGGGTCTAGCGGCACCGGGGAGCTGTTTTTT. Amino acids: CASYRPGSSGTGELFF.

The CDR3 DNA reads as TGTGCCAGCAGCCGGGACGGCTCTGGGGCCAACGTCCTGACTTTC. Translating it yields CASSRDGSGANVLTF. The chain recombines TRBV7-8 with TRBJ2-6, with D possibly called TRBD1 or TRBD2 (5 bases each). Trimming took 5 bases from V and 0 from J, leaving 8 bases between them. Germline loops: CDR1 SGHVS, CDR2 FQNEAQ. The CDR3 extends over 15 amino acids.

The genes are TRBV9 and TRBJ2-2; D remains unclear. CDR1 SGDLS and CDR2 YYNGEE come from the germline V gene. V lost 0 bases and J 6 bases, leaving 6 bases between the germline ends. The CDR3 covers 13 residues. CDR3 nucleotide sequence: TGTGCCAGCAGCGTAGATCTGGCCGGGGAGCTGTTTTTT. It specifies CASSVDLAGELFF.

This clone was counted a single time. The CDR3 sequence: CASSPRVGLATDTQYF. The CDR3 region has the DNA TGTGCCAGCAGCCCGAGGGTTGGACTAGCCACAGATACGCAGTATTTT. The chain has TRBV9 and TRBJ2-3; 8 bases fit TRBD2. Germline V gives CDR1 SGDLS, CDR2 YYNGEE. With 4 bases clipped from V and 2 bases from J, the junction kept 9 bases outside the gene matches. The CDR3 has 16 residues.